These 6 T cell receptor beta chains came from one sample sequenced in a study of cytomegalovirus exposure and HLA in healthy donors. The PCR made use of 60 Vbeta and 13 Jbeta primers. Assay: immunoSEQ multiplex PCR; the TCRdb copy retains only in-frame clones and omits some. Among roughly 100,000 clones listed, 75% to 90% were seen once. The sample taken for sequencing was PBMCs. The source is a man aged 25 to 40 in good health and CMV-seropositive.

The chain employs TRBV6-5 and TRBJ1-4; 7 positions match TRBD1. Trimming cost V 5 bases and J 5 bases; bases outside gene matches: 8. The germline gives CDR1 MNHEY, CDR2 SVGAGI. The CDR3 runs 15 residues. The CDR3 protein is CASSQSTGSNEKLFF. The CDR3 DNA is TGTGCCAGCAGTCAGTCGACAGGGTCCAATGAAAAACTGTTTTTT.

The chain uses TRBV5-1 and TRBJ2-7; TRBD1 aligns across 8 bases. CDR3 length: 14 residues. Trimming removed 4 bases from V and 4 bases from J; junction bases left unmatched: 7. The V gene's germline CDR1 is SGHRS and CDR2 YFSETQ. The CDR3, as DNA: TGCGCCAGCAGCACCGGGACAGGAGATTACGAGCAGTACTTC. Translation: CASSTGTGDYEQYF.

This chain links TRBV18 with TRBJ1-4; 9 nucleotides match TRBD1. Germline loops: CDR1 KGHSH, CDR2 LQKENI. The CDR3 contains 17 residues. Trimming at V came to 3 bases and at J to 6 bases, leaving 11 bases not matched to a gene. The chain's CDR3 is CASSPNLSGQGHEKLFF. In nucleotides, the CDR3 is TGTGCCAGCTCACCGAACTTATCGGGACAGGGACATGAAAAACTGTTTTTT.

CDR3 nucleotides: TGTGCCAGCAGCTTAAGGGGGTCCTTACAGGGGGGCTACTTCGGGGTGGGGGGCAATGAGCAGTTCTTC. It encodes CASSLRGSLQGGYFGVGGNEQFF. The chain recombines TRBV7-3 with TRBJ2-1; 8 nucleotides align to TRBD1. The length of the CDR3 is 23 residues. Germline CDR1 and CDR2: SGHTA and FQGTGA. J was trimmed by 6 bases and V by 1 base; bases with no gene match: 29.

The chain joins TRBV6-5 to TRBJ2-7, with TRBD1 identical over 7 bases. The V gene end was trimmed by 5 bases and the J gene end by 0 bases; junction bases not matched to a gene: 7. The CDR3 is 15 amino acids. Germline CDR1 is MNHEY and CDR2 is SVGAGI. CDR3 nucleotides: TGTGCCAGCAGTAGAGAAGGGACAGCCTCCTACGAGCAGTACTTC. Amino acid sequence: CASSREGTASYEQYF.

CDR3 region: CASSQVGGQGRRGYTF. In DNA, the CDR3 is TGCGCCAGCAGCCAAGTCGGGGGACAGGGGCGTAGGGGCTACACCTTC. The rearrangement uses TRBV4-1 and TRBJ1-2, with 10 nucleotides matching TRBD1. Germline CDR1 and CDR2: MGHRA and YSYEKL. This CDR3 spans 16 amino acids. V shed 1 base and J 8 bases; nucleotides not matched to a gene: 10.